The 7 T cell receptor beta chains presented below share a single source sample, sequenced in a study of Graves' ophthalmopathy and Graves' hyperthyroidism. Transcripts of RNA were the source for amplifying TCR beta CDR3 regions. First-round RT-PCR relied on HTBI primers, and a second-round multiplex PCR came next. MiXCR, applied by TCRdb to the multiplex PCR reads, yields one record per CDR3 protein. Here the sample spans 200,000 to 250,000 distinct CDR3 sequences, approximately 21% being singletons. Sequenced material: peripheral blood. These receptors originate from a woman aged 50 to 60 with Graves' ophthalmopathy.

This chain connects TRBV6-1 to TRBJ1-3; tentative D call: TRBD1 (5 bases). This CDR3 is built from 14 residues. V shed 4 bases and J shed 0 bases, with 7 bases lying between them. Germline-derived CDR1 and CDR2 are MNHNS and SASEGT. The CDR3 region has the DNA TGTGCCAGCAGTGGGGGGGTCTCTGGAAACACCATATATTTT. Translated: CASSGGVSGNTIYF.

This rearrangement joins TRBV20-1 to TRBJ2-7; the D gene is possibly TRBD2 (6 bases). Trimming stripped 5 bases from V and 3 bases from J, with 8 bases between. This CDR3 is 11 amino acids long. CDR1 DFQATT and CDR2 SNEGSKA come from the germline V gene (reference sequence). The CDR3 region is CSAWRDYEQYF. CDR3 nucleotide sequence: TGCAGTGCTTGGCGGGACTACGAGCAGTACTTC.

The genes are TRBV18 and TRBJ1-6, with D maybe TRBD1 (5 bases). The CDR3 extends over 15 amino acids. Germline loops: CDR1 KGHSH, CDR2 LQKENI. Trimming took off 4 bases at V and 7 bases at J, with 14 bases between the two ends. Written as DNA, the CDR3 is TGTGCCAGCTCACAAAACCGGGACGGAAATTCACCCCTCCACTTT. Amino acid sequence: CASSQNRDGNSPLHF.

This clonotype appeared many times. The rearrangement uses TRBV7-8 and TRBJ2-7; 7 positions match TRBD2. V gave up 0 bases and J gave up 0 bases; unmatched junction bases: 8. CDR1 is SGHVS, CDR2 FQNEAQ, per germline. The CDR3 spans 17 residues. CDR3 protein: CASSLAYSGLSSYEQYF. In DNA, the CDR3 is TGTGCCAGCAGCTTAGCGTATTCGGGACTAAGCTCCTACGAGCAGTACTTC.

There are many counts of this clonotype. V is TRBV12-3 or TRBV12-4 and J is TRBJ2-2; D not certain. The CDR3 is 14 amino acids. V was cut by 5 bases and J by 0 bases, with 7 bases left in between. This CDR3 reads CASSAQTNTGELFF. CDR3 DNA: TGTGCCAGCAGTGCACAAACGAACACCGGGGAGCTGTTTTTT.

This clonotype was seen a handful of times. The DNA for the CDR3 is TGTGCCAGTAGTATGGGGACCGGCCCGGGCGAGCAGTACTTC. Translating gives CASSMGTGPGEQYF. The chain carries TRBV19 and TRBJ2-7; D tentatively fits TRBD1 or TRBD2 (5 bases each). The CDR3 is 14 residues long. CDR1 and CDR2 (germline): LNHDA, SQIVND (reference sequence). Trimming shortened V by 3 bases and J by 6 bases, and 15 bases separated the two germline ends.

At least ten counts were recorded for this clonotype. As DNA, the CDR3 is TGCAGTGCCTCGGGACTAGCGGGAGTTCAGGCCAAAAACATTCAGTACTTC. It is translated as CSASGLAGVQAKNIQYF. This chain connects TRBV20-1 to TRBJ2-4; 14 nucleotides agree with TRBD2. V trimming: 6 bases; J trimming: 1 base; junction bases outside the gene matches: 8. The germline V gene has CDR1 DFQATT and CDR2 SNEGSKA (reference sequence). This CDR3 comprises 17 residues.